The T cell receptor beta chain described here comes from a study of siplizumab effects on memory and regulatory T cells. Clones were read by immunoSEQ multiplex PCR, and TCRdb kept only the in-frame ones, dropping some. The data hold about 100,000 clones, with roughly 94% observed a single time. Germline-derived CDR1 and CDR2 are MDHEN and SYDVKM. Trimming removed 5 bases from V and 3 bases from J, with 14 bases in between. This CDR3 is 14 amino acids long. Whole-study findings and limits: Alloreactive sequences tracing back to unstimulated CD4+ memory cells fell significantly with siplizumab. Proof of suppressive function in proliferating Tregs from siplizumab cultures was not established.

On this clone: No antigen is known for it.

The sample consisted of Tregs sorted from blood. The TCR originated in a human donor in good health. The V call is TRBV28, the J call TRBJ2-7; D call uncertain. This CDR3 is CASSPIGSVYEQYF. Here the CDR3 DNA reads TGTGCCAGCAGTCCGATCGGAAGCGTCTACGAGCAGTACTTC.